Sequencing of this T cell receptor beta chain was carried out in a study of shared clonotypes between healthy human individuals. There are 12 residues in the CDR3. Germline lookup yields CDR1 KGHSH and CDR2 LQKENI. Deletions cut 6 bases from V and 7 bases from J, with 12 bases between. Turning to this clone: Its target is not known. The sample has other DNA sequences that encode this CDR3 too.

Original handling: Filtering differed because ImmunoSEQ produced junction-only sequences that carried no quality scores. Clones were sequenced by immunoSEQ multiplex PCR, and TCRdb holds only the in-frame ones, with some missing. Clone size and the V and J calls come from that table; the DNA yielded D and trimming. Of about 2.3 million clones in the sample, 80% to 95% were seen once. Study-level results: Donor scarcity curtailed the genetic and exposure-history diversity represented herein. Sampling was confined to blood; repertoires within tissues likely differ. Expectations were that clonotype sharing among donors would be affected by sequencing depth.

The sequenced material came from naive CD4+ T cells from PBMCs. Subset specified: CD45RA+ positively selected. The TCR was taken from a man between 18 and 35 years old in good health. Some clones in this sample may be carry-over from other donors' samples. The chain has TRBV18 and TRBJ1-2; perhaps TRBD1 as D (5 bases). The CDR3 DNA sequence: TGTGCCAGCTCGCCGCCCGGGGGTGGCTACACCTTC. This translates into CASSPPGGGYTF.